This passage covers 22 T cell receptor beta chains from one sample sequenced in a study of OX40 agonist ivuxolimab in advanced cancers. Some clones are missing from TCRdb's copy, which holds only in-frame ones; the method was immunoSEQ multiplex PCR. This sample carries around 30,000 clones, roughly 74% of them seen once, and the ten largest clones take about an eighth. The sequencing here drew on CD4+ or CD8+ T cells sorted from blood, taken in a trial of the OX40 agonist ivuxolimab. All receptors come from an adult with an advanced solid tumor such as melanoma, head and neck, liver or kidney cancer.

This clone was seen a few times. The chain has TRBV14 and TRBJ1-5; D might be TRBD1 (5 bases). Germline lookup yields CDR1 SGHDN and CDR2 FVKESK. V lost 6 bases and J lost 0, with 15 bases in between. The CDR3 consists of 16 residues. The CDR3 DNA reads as TGTGCCAGCAGGTTTACAGGAGTCTATAGCAATCAGCCCCAGCATTTT. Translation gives CASRFTGVYSNQPQHF.

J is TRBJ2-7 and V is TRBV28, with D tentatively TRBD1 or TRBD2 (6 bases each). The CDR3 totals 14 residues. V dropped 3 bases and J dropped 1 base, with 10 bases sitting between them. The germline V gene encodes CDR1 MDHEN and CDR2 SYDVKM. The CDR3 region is CASSFGGTSYEQYF. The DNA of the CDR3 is TGTGCCAGCAGTTTTGGCGGGACATCCTACGAGCAGTACTTC.

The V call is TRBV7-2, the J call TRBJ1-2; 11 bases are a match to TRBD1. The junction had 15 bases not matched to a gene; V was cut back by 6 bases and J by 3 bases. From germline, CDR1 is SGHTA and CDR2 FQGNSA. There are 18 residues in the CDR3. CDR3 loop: CASSDWRTGGAADYGYTF. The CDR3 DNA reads TGTGCCAGCAGTGACTGGAGGACAGGGGGCGCCGCGGACTATGGCTACACCTTC.

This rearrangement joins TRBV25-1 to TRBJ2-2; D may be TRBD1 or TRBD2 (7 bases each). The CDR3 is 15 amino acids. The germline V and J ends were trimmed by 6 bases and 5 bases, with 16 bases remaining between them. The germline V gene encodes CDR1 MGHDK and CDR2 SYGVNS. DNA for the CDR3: TGTGCCAGCAGGGGGGGAGGGGGCCGGACCGGGGAGCTGTTTTTT. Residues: CASRGGGGRTGELFF.

The CDR3: CASSTGQGAGETQYF. CDR3 DNA sequence: TGTGCCAGCAGTACCGGACAGGGGGCTGGTGAGACCCAGTACTTC. The gene calls are TRBV6-1 and TRBJ2-5, with TRBD1 matching 11 bases. Losses at the gene ends were 5 bases for V and 5 bases for J; bases not matched to a gene: 7. This CDR3 contains 15 residues. Germline CDR1 is MNHNS and CDR2 is SASEGT.

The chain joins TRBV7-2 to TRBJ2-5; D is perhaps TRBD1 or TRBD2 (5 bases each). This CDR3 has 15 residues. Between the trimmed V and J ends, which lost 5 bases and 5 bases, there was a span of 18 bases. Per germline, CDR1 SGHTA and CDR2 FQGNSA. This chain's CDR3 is CASSLRRGLRETQYF. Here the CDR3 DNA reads TGTGCCAGCAGCCTTAGACGGGGCCTAAGGGAGACCCAGTACTTC.

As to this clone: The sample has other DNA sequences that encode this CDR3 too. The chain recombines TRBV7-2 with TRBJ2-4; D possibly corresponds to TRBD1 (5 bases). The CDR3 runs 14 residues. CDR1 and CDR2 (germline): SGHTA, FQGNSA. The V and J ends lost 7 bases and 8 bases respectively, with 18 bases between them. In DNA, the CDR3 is TGTGCCAGCACCAAGGGCCCGCTAGGGGACATTCAGTACTTC. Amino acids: CASTKGPLGDIQYF.

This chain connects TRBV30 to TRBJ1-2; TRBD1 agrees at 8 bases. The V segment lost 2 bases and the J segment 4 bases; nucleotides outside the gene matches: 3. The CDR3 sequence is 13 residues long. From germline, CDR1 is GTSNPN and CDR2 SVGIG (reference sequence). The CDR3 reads CAWSMGQAYGYTF. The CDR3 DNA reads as TGTGCCTGGAGTATGGGACAGGCCTATGGCTACACCTTC.

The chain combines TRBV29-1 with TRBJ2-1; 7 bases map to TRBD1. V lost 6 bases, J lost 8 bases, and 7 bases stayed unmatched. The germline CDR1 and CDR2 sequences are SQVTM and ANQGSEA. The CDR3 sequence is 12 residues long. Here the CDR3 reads CSVTDREHEQFF. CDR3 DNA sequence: TGCAGCGTCACTGACAGGGAGCATGAGCAGTTCTTC.

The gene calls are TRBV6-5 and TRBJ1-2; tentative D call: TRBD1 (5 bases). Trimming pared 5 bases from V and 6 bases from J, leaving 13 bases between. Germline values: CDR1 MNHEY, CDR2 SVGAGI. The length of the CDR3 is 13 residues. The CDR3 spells CASSESTGDGYTF. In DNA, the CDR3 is TGTGCCAGCAGTGAATCAACAGGAGATGGCTACACCTTC.

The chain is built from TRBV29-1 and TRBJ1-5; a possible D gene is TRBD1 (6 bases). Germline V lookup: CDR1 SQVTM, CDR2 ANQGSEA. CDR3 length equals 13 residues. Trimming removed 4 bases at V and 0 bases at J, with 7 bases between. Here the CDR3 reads CSVVGGSNQPQHF. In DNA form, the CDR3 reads TGCAGCGTTGTAGGGGGTAGCAATCAGCCCCAGCATTTT.

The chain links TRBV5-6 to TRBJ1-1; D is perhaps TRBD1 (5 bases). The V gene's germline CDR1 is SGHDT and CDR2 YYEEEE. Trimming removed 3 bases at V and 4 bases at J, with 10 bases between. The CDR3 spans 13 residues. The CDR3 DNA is TGTGCCAGCAGCTGGGGACGGGGCACTGAAGCTTTCTTT. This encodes CASSWGRGTEAFF. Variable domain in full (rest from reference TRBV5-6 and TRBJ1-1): DAGVTQSPTHLIKTRGQQVTLRCSPKSGHDTVSWYQQALGQGPQFIFQYYEEEERQRGNFPDRFSGHQFPNYSSELNVNALLLGDSALYLCASSWGRGTEAFFGQGTRLTVV.

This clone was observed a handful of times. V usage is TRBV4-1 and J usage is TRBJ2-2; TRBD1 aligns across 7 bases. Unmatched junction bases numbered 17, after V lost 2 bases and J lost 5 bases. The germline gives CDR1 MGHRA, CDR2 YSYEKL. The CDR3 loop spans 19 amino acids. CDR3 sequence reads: CASSQLDLFFRGPTGELFF. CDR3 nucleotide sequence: TGCGCCAGCAGCCAATTGGACCTTTTCTTTAGGGGGCCAACCGGGGAGCTGTTTTTT.

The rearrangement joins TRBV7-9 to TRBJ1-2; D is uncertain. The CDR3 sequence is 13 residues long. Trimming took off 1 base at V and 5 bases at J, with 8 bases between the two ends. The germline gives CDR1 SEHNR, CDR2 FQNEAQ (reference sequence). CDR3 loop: CASSLVRDYGYTF. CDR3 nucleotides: TGTGCCAGCAGCTTAGTCAGAGATTATGGCTACACCTTC.

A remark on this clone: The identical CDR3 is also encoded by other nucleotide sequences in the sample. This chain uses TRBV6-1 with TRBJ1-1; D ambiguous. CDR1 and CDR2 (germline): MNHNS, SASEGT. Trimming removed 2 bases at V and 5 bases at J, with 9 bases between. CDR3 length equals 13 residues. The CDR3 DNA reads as TGTGCCAGCAGTGAATTTCAAGGAACTGAAGCTTTCTTT. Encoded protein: CASSEFQGTEAFF.

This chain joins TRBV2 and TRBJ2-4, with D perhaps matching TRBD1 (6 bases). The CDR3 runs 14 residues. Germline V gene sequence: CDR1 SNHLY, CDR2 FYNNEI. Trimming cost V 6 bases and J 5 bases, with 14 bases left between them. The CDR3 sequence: CASSGRGGENIQYF. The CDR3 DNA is TGTGCCAGCAGCGGCAGGGGTGGAGAAAACATTCAGTACTTC. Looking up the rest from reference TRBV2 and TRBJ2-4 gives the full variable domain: EPEVTQTPSHQVTQMGQEVILRCVPISNHLYFYWYRQILGQKVEFLVSFYNNEISEKSEIFDDQFSVERPDGSNFTLKIRSTKLEDSAMYFCASSGRGGENIQYFGAGTRLSVL.

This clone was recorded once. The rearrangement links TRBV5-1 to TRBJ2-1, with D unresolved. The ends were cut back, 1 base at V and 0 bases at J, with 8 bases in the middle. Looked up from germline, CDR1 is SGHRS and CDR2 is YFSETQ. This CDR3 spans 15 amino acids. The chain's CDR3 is CASSLTVRSYNEQFF. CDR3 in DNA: TGCGCCAGCAGCTTGACCGTACGCTCCTACAATGAGCAGTTCTTC.

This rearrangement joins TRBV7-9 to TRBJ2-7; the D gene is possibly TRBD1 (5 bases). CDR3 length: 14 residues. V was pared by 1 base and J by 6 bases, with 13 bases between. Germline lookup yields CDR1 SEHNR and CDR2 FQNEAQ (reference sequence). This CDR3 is CASSLDWGGGEQYF. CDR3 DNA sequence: TGTGCCAGCAGCTTAGACTGGGGCGGTGGCGAGCAGTACTTC. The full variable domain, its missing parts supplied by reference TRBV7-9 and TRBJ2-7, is DTGVSQNPRHKITKRGQNVTFRCDPISEHNRLYWYRQTLGQGPEFLTYFQNEAQLEKSRLLSDRFSAERPKGSFSTLEIQRTEQGDSAMYLCASSLDWGGGEQYFGPGTRLTVT.

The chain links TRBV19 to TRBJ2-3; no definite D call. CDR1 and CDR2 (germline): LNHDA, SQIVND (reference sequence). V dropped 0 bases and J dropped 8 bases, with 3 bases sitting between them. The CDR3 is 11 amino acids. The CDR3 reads CASSIELTQYF. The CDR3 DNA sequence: TGTGCCAGTAGTATAGAGCTTACGCAGTATTTT.

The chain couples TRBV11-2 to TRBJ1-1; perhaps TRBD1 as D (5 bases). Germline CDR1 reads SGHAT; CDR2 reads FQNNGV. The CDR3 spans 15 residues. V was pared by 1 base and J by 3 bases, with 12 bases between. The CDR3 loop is CASSLGRTGHTEAFF. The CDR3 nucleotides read TGTGCCAGCAGCTTAGGGAGAACAGGACACACTGAAGCTTTCTTT.

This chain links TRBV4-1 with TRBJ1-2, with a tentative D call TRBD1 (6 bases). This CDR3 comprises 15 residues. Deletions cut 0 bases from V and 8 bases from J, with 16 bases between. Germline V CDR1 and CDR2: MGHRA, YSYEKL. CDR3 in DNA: TGCGCCAGCAGCCAAGATCTAGGGGGGACAATCGGCTACACCTTC. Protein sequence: CASSQDLGGTIGYTF.

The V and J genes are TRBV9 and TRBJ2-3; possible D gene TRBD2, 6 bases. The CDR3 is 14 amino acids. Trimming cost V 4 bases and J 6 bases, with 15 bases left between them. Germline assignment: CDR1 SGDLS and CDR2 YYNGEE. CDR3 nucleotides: TGTGCCAGCAGCCTTGGGACTCTTCTCGATACGCAGTATTTT. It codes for CASSLGTLLDTQYF.